Following are 5 T cell receptor beta chains from one sample sequenced in a study of T cell changes during pregnancy in multiple sclerosis (dated 2019 in TCRdb). Library preparation was by the immunoSEQ multiplex PCR assay. The source is immuneACCESS, and TCRdb retained only in-frame sequences with V and J called. Part of the clones is not carried over; for the studies checked, unresolved V genes explain less than half of this, and the remainder is unexplained. The sample table records some 61,000 clones; about 90% of these occur just once. The ten biggest clones cover 0.86% of the sample. This sample comprised peripheral blood, obtained in the second trimester of pregnancy. These TCRs come from a female donor with multiple sclerosis, enrolled in a pregnancy study.

The V call is TRBV9, the J call TRBJ2-3; D may be TRBD2 (5 bases). V lost 0 bases to trimming and J lost 0 bases, with 5 bases between them. The CDR3 is 14 residues long. Germline-derived CDR1 and CDR2 are SGDLS and YYNGEE. CDR3 in DNA: TGTGCCAGCAGCGTAGCGGGGAGCACAGATACGCAGTATTTT. Translated, it gives CASSVAGSTDTQYF.

The V gene is TRBV7-6, the J gene TRBJ2-3, with 9 bases fitting TRBD2. Germline-derived CDR1 and CDR2 are SGHVS and FNYEAQ. V lost 8 bases to trimming and J lost 4 bases; unmatched junction nucleotides: 4. The CDR3 covers 13 residues. In DNA form, the CDR3 reads TGTGCCAGCGGCGGGGGGGCGTCAGATACGCAGTATTTT. Amino acid sequence: CASGGGASDTQYF.

The CDR3 sequence is CASSHGTGANHEQYF. In DNA, the CDR3 is TGCGCCAGCAGCCATGGGACAGGGGCGAACCACGAGCAGTACTTC. This chain joins TRBV4-1 and TRBJ2-7; 10 nucleotides line up with TRBD1. The CDR3 contains 15 residues. Germline loops: CDR1 MGHRA, CDR2 YSYEKL. Trimming took 3 bases from V and 5 from J; bases not matched to a gene: 7.

CDR3 coding DNA: TGTGCCAGCAGCCCGGGGGGTCGGGGCAATCAGCCCCAGCATTTT. Encoded protein: CASSPGGRGNQPQHF. V is TRBV13 and J is TRBJ1-5, with D perhaps TRBD1 (5 bases). The CDR3 covers 15 residues. Germline V CDR1 and CDR2: PRHDT, FYEKMQ (reference sequence). V shed 5 bases and J shed 2 bases, with 13 bases lying between them.

The genes are TRBV6-5 and TRBJ1-3; 7 bases map to TRBD1. V dropped 6 bases and J dropped 2; count of bases not matched to a gene: 4. This CDR3 comprises 14 residues. Germline V gene data show CDR1 as MNHEY and CDR2 as SVGAGI. Written as DNA, the CDR3 is TGTGCCAGCAGCCCTACAGGGGCTGGAAACACCATATATTTT. Amino acids: CASSPTGAGNTIYF.